Listed below are T cell receptor beta chains from one sample, sequenced in a study of T cells in localized non-small cell lung cancer. Repertoires were generated with immunoSEQ multiplex PCR, while TCRdb's copy carries only in-frame clones and drops some. The sample records 55,000 to 75,000 clones, 80% to 95% being singletons. This material consisted of peripheral blood, taken before any cancer treatment. The receptors come from a man between 40 and 70 years old with stage I lung adenocarcinoma. CDR3s leave out the opening cysteine and the closing phenylalanine or tryptophan.

CDR3 protein	V gene	J gene	CDR3 length
ASSFTAAPYNEQF	TRBV6-4	TRBJ2-1	13
ASSLGGRQGSGNTIY	TRBV28	TRBJ1-3	15
ASSQVPATGYT	TRBV4-1	TRBJ1-2	11
ASSFSRDRVGNEQF	TRBV7-9	TRBJ2-1	14
ASSYGSLGDTQY	TRBV7-9	TRBJ2-3	12
AWSVSGYSGNTIY	TRBV30	TRBJ1-3	13
ASSPNRGPGYGYT	TRBV28	TRBJ1-2	13
ASRSSGSAYEQY	TRBV6-5	TRBJ2-7	12
ASSLLFTGKADTQY	TRBV7-8	TRBJ2-3	14
ASSQGGALLTEAF	TRBV14	TRBJ1-1	13
ASSIDLNTEAF	TRBV19	TRBJ1-1	11
ASSYTGMNTEAF	TRBV6-5	TRBJ1-1	12
ASSVEGSGRETQY	TRBV9	TRBJ2-5	13
ASSLAAGALNTEAF	TRBV7-6	TRBJ1-1	14
ASSGGTGNTEAF	TRBV6-1	TRBJ1-1	12
ASSYGGLDYEQY	TRBV6-5	TRBJ2-7	12
ASSETGNYGYT	TRBV28	TRBJ1-2	11
ASSWGTLSGEQF	TRBV27	TRBJ2-1	12
ASSRGSSYNEQF	TRBV27	TRBJ2-1	12
ASSIWGMNTEAF	TRBV19	TRBJ1-1	12
ASSARLPDSEQF	TRBV5-1	TRBJ2-1	12
ASSLGDRANTEAF	TRBV7-9	TRBJ1-1	13
ASSPLMGNTIY	TRBV28	TRBJ1-3	11
ASSQDWGTYSNEQF	TRBV4-1	TRBJ2-1	14
AWERMRNEQF	TRBV30	TRBJ2-1	10
ASSYYPRTSGSTDTQY	TRBV5-1	TRBJ2-3	16
ASSLNGGSATGELF	TRBV7-3	TRBJ2-2	14
ASSLEDFNEQF	TRBV11-2	TRBJ2-1	11
ASKTGTGLWNEQF	TRBV6-5	TRBJ2-1	13
ASSDKSGRGETQY	TRBV2	TRBJ2-5	13
ASSYDRGGGTQY	TRBV9	TRBJ2-5	12
ASSQETSGSSEQY	TRBV4-2	TRBJ2-7	13
ASSLMGGQETQY	TRBV5-1	TRBJ2-5	12
ASSVVGNANEKLF	TRBV9	TRBJ1-4	13
ASSLEGTGWNQETQY	TRBV7-7	TRBJ2-5	15
ASSQDLRRATYNEQF	TRBV4-3	TRBJ2-1	15
ASSVHMNTEAF	TRBV9	TRBJ1-1	11
ASSAHRTSGSSTDTQY	TRBV9	TRBJ2-3	16
ASSLKGQIAGIRTDTQY	TRBV10-1	TRBJ2-3	17
ASSPSIHYGYT	TRBV7-7	TRBJ1-2	11
ASSADSNQSQH	TRBV5-1	TRBJ1-5	11
ASSLAGVRSGNTIY	TRBV5-1	TRBJ1-3	14
ASSVGWTGGADTQY	TRBV9	TRBJ2-3	14
ASSLSPSSYNEQF	TRBV5-1	TRBJ2-1	13
ASSYSRGRSEAF	TRBV6-5	TRBJ1-1	12
ASSVDTPGYAGELF	TRBV5-4	TRBJ2-2	14
ASSLTGAANTEAF	TRBV19	TRBJ1-1	13
ASSLLGYEQY	TRBV28	TRBJ2-7	10